A single T cell receptor (beta chain) is shown here with its context. No antigen is known for it. V was clipped by 2 bases and J by 1 base, with 10 bases between them. Germline loops: CDR1 MNHEY, CDR2 SMNVEV (reference sequence). This CDR3 region has 15 residues. The sample comes from a study of post-analysis software for immune sequencing data. Included in the TCR beta cDNA libraries were unique molecular identifiers. From approximately 0.95 to 9.8 million T cells, roughly 0.5 million cDNA molecules were obtained. Each CDR3 protein is one row after TCRdb ran MiXCR on the PCR reads. The sample has around 260,000 distinct CDR3 sequences; just over 35% are singletons. Study-wide results and caveats: Patients with multiple sclerosis recorded significantly lower normalized Chao1 diversity than controls, the study found. F-measure co-clustering was strong for batch-matched samples. Controls had lower frequencies than patients of four or five TRBV segments, which included TRBV5-6, TRBV5-1 and TRBV20-1.

The chain joins TRBV27 to TRBJ2-3, with D hard to call. What was sequenced was blood. This TCR derives from a girl aged 5 to 17 with multiple sclerosis. The CDR3 spells CASSLVGLGTDTQYF. In DNA form, the CDR3 reads TGTGCCAGCAGTTTAGTGGGCCTGGGCACAGATACGCAGTATTTT.